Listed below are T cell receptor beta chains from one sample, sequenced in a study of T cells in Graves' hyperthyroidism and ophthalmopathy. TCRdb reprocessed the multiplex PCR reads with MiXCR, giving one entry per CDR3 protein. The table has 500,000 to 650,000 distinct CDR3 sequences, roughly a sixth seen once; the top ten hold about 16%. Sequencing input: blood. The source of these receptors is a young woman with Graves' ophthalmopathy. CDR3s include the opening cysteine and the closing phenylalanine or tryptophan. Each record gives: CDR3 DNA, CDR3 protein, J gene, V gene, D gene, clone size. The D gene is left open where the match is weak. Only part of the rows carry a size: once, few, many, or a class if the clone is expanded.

CDR3nt: TGTGCCAGCAGCTTAGAGGTCTCCGGGGTCGAGCAGTACTTC; CDR3aa: CASSLEVSGVEQYF; j_gene: TRBJ2-7; v_gene: TRBV7-2; d_gene: NA; abundance: many
CDR3nt: TGTGCCAGCAGCTCCGGGACTACTTATGGCTACACCTTC; CDR3aa: CASSSGTTYGYTF; j_gene: TRBJ1-2; v_gene: TRBV12-3/TRBV12-4; d_gene: NA; abundance: many
CDR3nt: TGTGCCAGCAGGAAAGGGAGCTATGGCTACACCTTC; CDR3aa: CASRKGSYGYTF; j_gene: TRBJ1-2; v_gene: TRBV12-3/TRBV12-4; d_gene: NA; abundance: many
CDR3nt: TGTGCCAGCAGCCCTAGGCGGGGCCGTCTCGACGAGCAGTACTTC; CDR3aa: CASSPRRGRLDEQYF; j_gene: TRBJ2-7; v_gene: TRBV7-2; d_gene: NA; abundance: many
CDR3nt: TGTGCCAGCAGTTTAACAGGTTTTGGAAACACCATATATTTT; CDR3aa: CASSLTGFGNTIYF; j_gene: TRBJ1-3; v_gene: TRBV7-3; d_gene: NA; abundance: many
CDR3nt: TGTGCCAGCAGCAAAGACAGGATTTTTGGAAACACCATATATTTT; CDR3aa: CASSKDRIFGNTIYF; j_gene: TRBJ1-3; v_gene: TRBV6-2/TRBV6-3; d_gene: NA; abundance: NA
CDR3nt: TGCGCCAGCAGCTTAGGGCAGGGGTACAATGAGCAGTTCTTC; CDR3aa: CASSLGQGYNEQFF; j_gene: TRBJ2-1; v_gene: TRBV7-3; d_gene: NA; abundance: many
CDR3nt: TGTGCCAGCAGCTTAATAACGGACAGAGCCTACAATGAGCAGTTCTTC; CDR3aa: CASSLITDRAYNEQFF; j_gene: TRBJ2-1; v_gene: TRBV13; d_gene: NA; abundance: many
CDR3nt: TGTGCCAGCAGCTTAGCCTTTAATTCGGATCTCGAGCAGTACTTC; CDR3aa: CASSLAFNSDLEQYF; j_gene: TRBJ2-7; v_gene: TRBV7-8; d_gene: NA; abundance: many
CDR3nt: TGTGCCAGCAGCTTGGGACCCACTAGCGGGGGGGCCACAGATACGCAGTATTTT; CDR3aa: CASSLGPTSGGATDTQYF; j_gene: TRBJ2-3; v_gene: TRBV5-4; d_gene: TRBD2; abundance: NA
CDR3nt: TGTGCCAGCAGCACGACTCTCGGGGGTGACTATGGCTACACCTTC; CDR3aa: CASSTTLGGDYGYTF; j_gene: TRBJ1-2; v_gene: TRBV7-8; d_gene: NA; abundance: many
CDR3nt: TGCAGTGCTAGAGATCCCGGGGGGGAACAAGGCACTGAAGCTTTCTTT; CDR3aa: CSARDPGGEQGTEAFF; j_gene: TRBJ1-1; v_gene: TRBV20-1; d_gene: NA; abundance: NA
CDR3nt: TGCAGTGCTAGAGGCATGGGGATCCAAGAGACCCAGTACTTC; CDR3aa: CSARGMGIQETQYF; j_gene: TRBJ2-5; v_gene: TRBV20-1; d_gene: NA; abundance: many
CDR3nt: TGTGCCAGTGCCAGGGACAGGGGCGGGTATGGCTACACCTTC; CDR3aa: CASARDRGGYGYTF; j_gene: TRBJ1-2; v_gene: TRBV19; d_gene: TRBD1; abundance: NA
CDR3nt: TGTGCCAGCACGGAGCCTTGGACAGGGGGCACAGATACGCAGTATTTT; CDR3aa: CASTEPWTGGTDTQYF; j_gene: TRBJ2-3; v_gene: TRBV6-1; d_gene: TRBD1; abundance: few
CDR3nt: TGCGCCAGCACCCCGACTAGCGGGGTTGCAGAGACCCAGTACTTC; CDR3aa: CASTPTSGVAETQYF; j_gene: TRBJ2-5; v_gene: TRBV10-2; d_gene: TRBD2; abundance: NA
CDR3nt: TGCGCCAGCAGTGAGACCAGCGGGGGGGGGCGGGATACGCAGTATTTT; CDR3aa: CASSETSGGGRDTQYF; j_gene: TRBJ2-3; v_gene: TRBV10-2; d_gene: TRBD2; abundance: NA
CDR3nt: TGCAGCGTTGAAGATCAAAGGGGGGGTGAGCAGTACTTC; CDR3aa: CSVEDQRGGEQYF; j_gene: TRBJ2-7; v_gene: TRBV29-1; d_gene: NA; abundance: NA
CDR3nt: TGTGCCAGCAGTTACCCCCCCGCAGGGTCCTACGAGCAGTACTTC; CDR3aa: CASSYPPAGSYEQYF; j_gene: TRBJ2-7; v_gene: TRBV6-2/TRBV6-3; d_gene: NA; abundance: many
CDR3nt: TGCGCCAGCAGCTTGGTCAGGCAGTGGAATCAGCCCCAGCATTTT; CDR3aa: CASSLVRQWNQPQHF; j_gene: TRBJ1-5; v_gene: TRBV5-1; d_gene: NA; abundance: NA
CDR3nt: TGTGCCAGCAGGTGGACGGTCACCGGGGAGCTGTTTTTT; CDR3aa: CASRWTVTGELFF; j_gene: TRBJ2-2; v_gene: TRBV27; d_gene: NA; abundance: many
CDR3nt: TGTGCCAGCAGCGCAGACGGGACCCGCGGGAATGAGCAGTTCTTC; CDR3aa: CASSADGTRGNEQFF; j_gene: TRBJ2-1; v_gene: TRBV3-1; d_gene: NA; abundance: few